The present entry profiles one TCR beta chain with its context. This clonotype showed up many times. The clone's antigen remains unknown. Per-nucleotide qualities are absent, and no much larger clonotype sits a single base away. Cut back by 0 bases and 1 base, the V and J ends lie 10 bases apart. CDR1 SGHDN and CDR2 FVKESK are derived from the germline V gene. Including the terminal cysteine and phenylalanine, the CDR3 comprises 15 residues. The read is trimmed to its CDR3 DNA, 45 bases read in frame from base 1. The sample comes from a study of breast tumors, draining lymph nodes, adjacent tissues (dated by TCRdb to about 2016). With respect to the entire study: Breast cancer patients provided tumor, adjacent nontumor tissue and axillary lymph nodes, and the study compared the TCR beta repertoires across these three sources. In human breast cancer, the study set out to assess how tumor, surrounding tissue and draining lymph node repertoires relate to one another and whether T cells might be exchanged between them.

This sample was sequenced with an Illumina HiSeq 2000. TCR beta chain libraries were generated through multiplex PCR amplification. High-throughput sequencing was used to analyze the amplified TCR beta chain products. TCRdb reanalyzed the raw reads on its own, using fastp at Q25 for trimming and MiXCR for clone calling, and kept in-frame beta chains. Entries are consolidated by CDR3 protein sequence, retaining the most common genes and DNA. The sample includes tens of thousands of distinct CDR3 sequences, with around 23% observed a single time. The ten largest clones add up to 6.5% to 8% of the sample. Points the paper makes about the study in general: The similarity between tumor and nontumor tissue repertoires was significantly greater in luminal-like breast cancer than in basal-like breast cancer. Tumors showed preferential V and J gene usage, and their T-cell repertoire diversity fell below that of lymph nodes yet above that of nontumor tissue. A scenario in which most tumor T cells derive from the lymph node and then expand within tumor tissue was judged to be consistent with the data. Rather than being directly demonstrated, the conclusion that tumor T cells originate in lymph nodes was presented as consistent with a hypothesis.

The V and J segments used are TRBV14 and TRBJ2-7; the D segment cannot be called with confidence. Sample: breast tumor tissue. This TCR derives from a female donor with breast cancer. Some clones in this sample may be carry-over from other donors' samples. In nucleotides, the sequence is TGTGCCAGCAGCCAAGACCCGTGGAAGTCCTACGAGCAGTACTTC. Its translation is CASSQDPWKSYEQYF.